Presented here are 28 T cell receptor beta chains from one specimen sequenced in a study of shared clonotypes between healthy human individuals. TCRdb's table, derived via immunoSEQ multiplex PCR, lists solely in-frame clones and lacks some. The sample shows over a million clones, 95% to 99% of them seen only once. Sequenced sample: naive CD4+ T cells sorted from blood. This sample's subset: CD45RA+ positively selected. The receptors were sampled from a man aged 25 to 40 in good health.

On this clone itself: One end of the junction fails to match germline, which may point to a read error. The chain joins TRBV19 to TRBJ2-7; 11 nucleotides line up with TRBD2. Germline V lookup: CDR1 LNHDA, CDR2 SQIVND (reference sequence). The CDR3 contains 14 residues. The CDR3 DNA sequence: TGTGCCAGTAGGATAGCGGGAGGGCCCTACGAGCAGTACTTC. Translating it yields CASRIAGGPYEQYF. Full variable domain (missing parts from reference TRBV19 and TRBJ2-7): DGGITQSPKYLFRKEGQNVTLSCEQNLNHDAMYWYRQDPGQGLRLIYYSQIVNDFQKGDIAEGYSVSREKKESFPLTVTSAQKNPTAFYLCASRIAGGPYEQYFGPGTRLTVT.

The genes are TRBV11-2 and TRBJ2-6; TRBD1 matches at 7 bases. CDR1 is SGHAT and CDR2 is FQNNGV in the germline V gene. This CDR3 comprises 19 residues. Losses at the gene ends were 2 bases for V and 0 bases for J; bases not matched to a gene: 10. The CDR3 bases are TGTGCCAGCAGCTTAATTGGTACAGGGGTGGGCTCTGGGGCCAACGTCCTGACTTTC. Translating it yields CASSLIGTGVGSGANVLTF. Filled out from reference TRBV11-2 and TRBJ2-6, the complete variable domain reads EAGVAQSPRYKIIEKRQSVAFWCNPISGHATLYWYQQILGQGPKLLIQFQNNGVVDDSQLPKDRFSAERLKGVDSTLKIQPAKLEDSAVYLCASSLIGTGVGSGANVLTFGAGSRLTVL.

The rearrangement links TRBV21-1 to TRBJ2-3; the table's D call, TRBD2, was not checked against the DNA. TRBV21-1 is labeled a pseudogene. This CDR3 has 19 amino acids. CDR3 residues: CASSKGRSGRTPATDTQYF. In DNA form, the CDR3 reads TGTGCCAGCAGCAAAGGGCGTAGCGGCCGTACCCCCGCCACAGATACGCAGTATTTT.

This rearrangement joins TRBV11-2 to TRBJ1-5; D uncertain. This CDR3 spans 13 amino acids. V lost 5 bases and J 3 bases, leaving 8 bases between the germline ends. The germline CDR1 and CDR2 sequences are SGHAT and FQNNGV. CDR3 loop: CASSPTLNQPQHF. The CDR3 bases are TGTGCCAGCAGCCCCACTCTCAATCAGCCCCAGCATTTT.

In its sample, this clone was seen once. This sequence joins TRBV27 and TRBJ2-5, with 10 bases aligning to TRBD1. Per germline, CDR1 MNHEY and CDR2 SMNVEV (reference sequence). V gave up 5 bases and J gave up 5 bases; unmatched junction bases: 8. This CDR3 has 15 amino acids. CDR3 amino acids: CASSADRGSIETQYF. The DNA of the CDR3 is TGTGCCAGCAGTGCGGACAGGGGGTCGATTGAGACCCAGTACTTC.

To note about this clone: This sample also contains other DNA sequences that code for the same CDR3. The rearrangement joins TRBV5-1 to TRBJ2-5; D may correspond to TRBD1 or TRBD2 (5 bases each). CDR3 size: 13 residues. V was cut by 0 bases and J by 5 bases, with 8 bases left in between. Germline loops: CDR1 SGHRS, CDR2 YFSETQ. The CDR3, as DNA: TGCGCCAGCAGCTTGGTCAGGGAGGAGACCCAGTACTTC. It specifies CASSLVREETQYF.

V is TRBV28 and J is TRBJ1-4; D is unclear. CDR1 and CDR2 (germline): MDHEN, SYDVKM. The CDR3 loop spans 18 amino acids. V lost 4 bases to trimming and J lost 4 bases, with 22 bases between them. The CDR3 loop reads CASSSFGGLSPRNEKLFF. Here the CDR3 DNA reads TGTGCCAGCAGTTCCTTTGGAGGGTTAAGCCCTCGTAATGAAAAACTGTTTTTT. Variable domain in full (rest from reference TRBV28 and TRBJ1-4): DVKVTQSSRYLVKRTGEKVFLECVQDMDHENMFWYRQDPGLGLRLIYFSYDVKMKEKGDIPEGYSVSREKKERFSLILESASTNQTSMYLCASSSFGGLSPRNEKLFFGSGTQLSVL.

This clone showed up just once. For the CDR3, the DNA is TGTGCCAGCAGCTCCCTCCTTACGGCTCAACCCACAGATACGCAGTATTTT. Protein: CASSSLLTAQPTDTQYF. The gene calls are TRBV9 and TRBJ2-3, with D unresolved. V dropped 4 bases and J dropped 2 bases, with 20 bases sitting between them. From germline, CDR1 is SGDLS and CDR2 YYNGEE. The CDR3 covers 17 residues.

The CDR3 DNA sequence: TGCGCCAGCAGTGAGTCTATGGGGACAGGAGAAGAGACCCAGTACTTC. It encodes CASSESMGTGEETQYF. The chain carries TRBV10-1 and TRBJ2-5; 8 nucleotides align to TRBD1. Germline CDR1 is WNHNN and CDR2 is SYGVQD (reference sequence). With 0 bases clipped from V and 3 bases from J, the junction kept 6 bases outside the gene matches. The length of the CDR3 is 16 residues.

The J gene is TRBJ1-4, the V gene TRBV18; D not resolved. V lost 3 bases and J 4 bases, leaving 12 bases between the germline ends. CDR1 KGHSH and CDR2 LQKENI come from the germline V gene. The CDR3 spans 15 residues. The CDR3 is CASSPNKGDNEKLFF. CDR3 in DNA: TGTGCCAGCTCACCTAACAAAGGCGATAATGAAAAACTGTTTTTT.

Comments on this clone: Additional DNA sequences in this sample encode the identical CDR3. The rearrangement joins TRBV18 to TRBJ2-7; 7 positions agree with TRBD1. The length of the CDR3 is 15 residues. After removal of 3 bases from V and 0 bases from J, the junction contained 5 bases not matched to a gene. The germline gives CDR1 KGHSH, CDR2 LQKENI. CDR3 nucleotides: TGTGCCAGCTCACCTTCGACAGGGAGCTCCTACGAGCAGTACTTC. It codes for CASSPSTGSSYEQYF.

The rearrangement uses TRBV27 and TRBJ1-2; D may be TRBD1 (6 bases). The germline V and J ends were trimmed by 5 bases and 8 bases, with 18 bases remaining between them. Germline CDR1 is MNHEY and CDR2 is SMNVEV (reference sequence). The CDR3 length is 14 residues. The CDR3 coding sequence is TGTGCCAGCAGTGGGTTGAGGGGGGCTTGGGGCTACACCTTC. Its protein is CASSGLRGAWGYTF.

The chain carries TRBV29-1 and TRBJ2-1, with a possible D match to TRBD2 (7 bases). Germline V gene sequence: CDR1 SQVTM, CDR2 ANQGSEA. CDR3 length equals 15 residues. Deletions cut 4 bases from V and 1 base from J, with 14 bases between. The CDR3 DNA sequence: TGCAGCGTTGTGGGGGGGCTCGGGTCCTACAATGAGCAGTTCTTC. Its protein is CSVVGGLGSYNEQFF.

This clone has a single count. V gene TRBV28 combines with J gene TRBJ2-7; D unresolved. This CDR3 comprises 14 residues. Per germline, CDR1 MDHEN and CDR2 SYDVKM. V was clipped by 6 bases and J by 5 bases, with 17 bases between them. The CDR3 DNA reads as TGTGCCAGCAGCCGGGTCGGGTTCTCGGACGAGCAGTACTTC. It codes for CASSRVGFSDEQYF.

The CDR3 DNA reads as TGCGCCAGCAGCCAAGGTTGGGGCAGGGGACGGGAAAAACTGTTTTTT. Translated: CASSQGWGRGREKLFF. This sequence joins TRBV4-1 and TRBJ1-4; D is possibly TRBD1 (6 bases). V lost 1 base, J lost 8 bases, and 17 bases lay in between. Germline lookup yields CDR1 MGHRA and CDR2 YSYEKL. This CDR3 spans 16 amino acids.

This chain uses TRBV9 with TRBJ2-1, with 10 bases identical to TRBD2. The germline gives CDR1 SGDLS, CDR2 YYNGEE. V trimming: 0 bases; J trimming: 1 base; junction bases outside the gene matches: 1. The CDR3 totals 16 residues. The CDR3 nucleotides are TGTGCCAGCAGCGTAGCACTAGCGGGATCCTACAATGAGCAGTTCTTC. It codes for CASSVALAGSYNEQFF.

The chain carries TRBV6-5 and TRBJ2-7, with D uncertain. This CDR3 region has 13 residues. Between the trimmed V and J ends, which lost 2 bases and 7 bases, there was a span of 12 bases. Germline lookup yields CDR1 MNHEY and CDR2 SVGAGI. The CDR3 spells CASSYIVTGEQYF. CDR3 DNA: TGTGCCAGCAGTTACATAGTCACTGGGGAGCAGTACTTC.

The chain uses TRBV5-6 and TRBJ1-1; TRBD1 is a possible D gene (5 bases). V lost 2 bases and J lost 6, with 11 bases in between. CDR3 length: 13 residues. Germline V gene lookup returns CDR1 SGHDT and CDR2 YYEEEE. CDR3: CASSFGGVPEAFF. For the CDR3, the DNA is TGTGCCAGCAGCTTTGGAGGGGTCCCTGAAGCTTTCTTT.

On this clone itself: One end of the junction does not line up with germline, which may come from a read error. The chain employs TRBV2 and TRBJ2-5; D might be TRBD1 or TRBD2, each matching 6 bases. The CDR3 is made up of 14 amino acids. Germline V CDR1 and CDR2: SNHLY, FYNNEI. The CDR3 spells CASIEEGGLETQYF. In DNA, the CDR3 is TGTGCCAGCATTGAAGAGGGGGGTCTGGAGACCCAGTACTTC.

V and J are TRBV7-9 and TRBJ2-7; D possibly corresponds to TRBD2 (6 bases). Germline V gives CDR1 SEHNR, CDR2 FQNEAQ (reference sequence). This CDR3 spans 16 amino acids. V lost 4 bases and J lost 3, with 19 bases in between. The CDR3 spells CASSSGRERPNYEQYF. CDR3 DNA: TGTGCCAGCAGCTCAGGCCGGGAGAGGCCCAACTACGAGCAGTACTTC.

The V gene is TRBV5-6, the J gene TRBJ2-7; 7 positions agree with TRBD2. V shed 4 bases, J shed 1 base, and the junction held 8 bases outside the gene matches. The CDR3 contains 15 residues. Per the germline V gene, CDR1 is SGHDT and CDR2 is YYEEEE. The CDR3 loop reads CASSGDYTPSYEQYF. DNA for the CDR3: TGTGCCAGCAGCGGGGACTATACACCTTCCTACGAGCAGTACTTC.

The chain links TRBV5-6 to TRBJ2-7, with D perhaps given as TRBD1 or TRBD2 (6 bases each). Per the germline V gene, CDR1 is SGHDT and CDR2 is YYEEEE. The CDR3 is 19 residues long. The V end lost 1 base, the J end lost 4 bases, and 27 bases lay between the germline ends. This CDR3 is CASSLWGLRRELYKYEQYF. The CDR3 DNA sequence: TGTGCCAGCAGCTTGTGGGGGCTCCGGCGGGAACTCTATAAATACGAGCAGTACTTC.

The chain employs TRBV11-2 and TRBJ2-1, with TRBD1 matching over 9 bases. The ends lost 1 base at V and 3 bases at J; junction bases unmatched: 10. Germline-derived CDR1 and CDR2 are SGHAT and FQNNGV. The CDR3 runs 18 residues. CDR3 loop: CASSLAEGYRGLYNEQFF. In nucleotides, the CDR3 is TGTGCCAGCAGCTTAGCGGAGGGGTACAGGGGGCTCTACAATGAGCAGTTCTTC. The full variable domain, rest sourced from reference TRBV11-2 and TRBJ2-1, is EAGVAQSPRYKIIEKRQSVAFWCNPISGHATLYWYQQILGQGPKLLIQFQNNGVVDDSQLPKDRFSAERLKGVDSTLKIQPAKLEDSAVYLCASSLAEGYRGLYNEQFFGPGTRLTVL.

The sample holds a few counts of this clone. This chain joins TRBV19 and TRBJ2-6, with no clear D. Germline V gene lookup returns CDR1 LNHDA and CDR2 SQIVND (reference sequence). V lost 5 bases and J lost 2, with 7 bases in between. CDR3 length equals 14 residues. This CDR3 is CASSWIAGANVLTF. Here the CDR3 DNA reads TGTGCCAGTAGTTGGATAGCTGGGGCCAACGTCCTGACTTTC.

The chain couples TRBV30 to TRBJ1-1; unclear D gene. Looked up from germline, CDR1 is GTSNPN and CDR2 is SVGIG (reference sequence). There are 15 residues in the CDR3. Trimming left V 4 bases short and J 1 base short, with 16 bases between. CDR3 amino acids: CAWTTLRGKNTEAFF. DNA of the CDR3: TGTGCCTGGACCACTCTCCGGGGAAAGAACACTGAAGCTTTCTTT.

Only one count was recorded for this clone. This chain connects TRBV5-5 to TRBJ2-1; D uncertain. The ends were cut back, 2 bases at V and 0 bases at J, with 15 bases in the middle. Per germline, CDR1 SGHKS and CDR2 YYEKEE (reference sequence). This CDR3 region has 17 residues. The CDR3 loop reads CASSFNPTSSSYNEQFF. In DNA form, the CDR3 reads TGTGCCAGCAGCTTTAATCCGACTTCGAGCTCCTACAATGAGCAGTTCTTC.

The V gene is TRBV28, the J gene TRBJ1-3; D unresolved. With 10 bases removed from V and 1 base from J, the gap between germline ends came to 8 bases. Per the germline V gene, CDR1 is MDHEN and CDR2 is SYDVKM. The CDR3 consists of 12 residues. The CDR3 here is CATGWSGNTIYF. Written as DNA, the CDR3 is TGTGCCACCGGTTGGTCTGGAAACACCATATATTTT.

J is TRBJ2-1 and V is TRBV2; D gene unclear. Trimming removed 4 bases from V and 0 bases from J, with 16 bases in between. The CDR3 is 17 residues long. Germline loops: CDR1 SNHLY, CDR2 FYNNEI. The CDR3 spells CASSGRWSFSSYNEQFF. The CDR3 region has the DNA TGTGCCAGCAGTGGTAGGTGGAGCTTTAGCTCCTACAATGAGCAGTTCTTC.